This record concerns one T cell receptor (beta chain) sequence. Antigen unknown. This CDR3 contains 13 residues. Trimming took 3 bases from V and 6 from J; bases not matched to a gene: 2. The germline V gene encodes CDR1 SEHNR and CDR2 FQNEAQ (reference sequence). TCRdb's copy holds only in-frame clones and misses some; the assay was immunoSEQ multiplex PCR. The sample lists some 140,000 clones, under 95% occurring once. Cryopreserved PBMCs were the source of around 2 micrograms of genomic DNA, which went to TCR beta libraries. These data are taken from a study of cytotoxic CD8 clonotypes in ibrutinib-treated CLL. Study background: With a range of 6 to 36, the median treatment time before response samples were taken was over 9 months. General study findings and limits: On treatment, the uncommon public clonotypes contracted or remained stable.

This receptor was identified in a human donor with chronic lymphocytic leukemia. The chain links TRBV7-9 to TRBJ1-2, with 9 bases fitting TRBD1. The sample was PBMCs, taken after 12 months of ibrutinib treatment. The CDR3 bases are TGTGCCAGCAGCTTTGGACAGGGGAATGGCTACACCTTC. Translated: CASSFGQGNGYTF.